The clone carrying this T cell receptor (beta chain) has a handful of counts. What it binds is unknown. Reverse transcribing all isolated RNA meant expressed TCRB transcripts were sequenced. Repertoires were generated with immunoSEQ multiplex PCR, while TCRdb's copy carries only in-frame clones and drops some. Of under 350,000 clones listed, approximately 14% are singletons. This CDR3 comprises 13 residues. Germline V lookup: CDR1 MNHEY, CDR2 SVGAGI. Trimming took 4 bases from V and 4 from J; bases not matched to a gene: 3. Sampling consisted of one heparinised blood draw per donor, averaging around 100 mL. CD4+ naive, central memory, regulatory and stem cell-like memory subsets were isolated by sorting on CD45RO/CCR7/CD25/CD127/CD95/CD27. This sample was included in a study of beta chain features in type 1 diabetes. Overall study findings and caveats: Type 1 diabetes patients had fewer VDJ junction insertions and more deletions. Shorter TCRB CDR3s, moderately but significantly so, were found in Type 1 diabetes patients in all four CD4+ subsets.

The chain employs TRBV6-5 and TRBJ1-2; 7 positions agree with TRBD1. The sample taken for sequencing was naive CD4+ T cells from blood. The sequence was obtained from a man aged 25-45 years with type 1 diabetes. DNA for the CDR3: TGTGCCAGCAGTTCGGGACAGTCCTATGGCTACACCTTC. It translates to CASSSGQSYGYTF.